The 6 T cell receptor beta chains reported below all come from one sample, sequenced in a study of tumor-infiltrating lymphocytes in primary liver carcinoma. The template, around 520 ng total RNA, yielded TCR beta cDNA made with a constant-region primer. The TCR beta library was amplified through three nested multiplex PCR rounds in a modified ARM-PCR procedure. A C-beta reverse primer was combined with TRBV1-TRBV30 forward primers in the first two PCR rounds, and each round had 10 cycles. Using its own MiXCR run on the multiplex PCR reads, TCRdb lists one record per CDR3 protein. The data hold just over 300,000 distinct CDR3 sequences, with 58% observed a single time. The authors took blood RNA from unsorted whole blood and also extracted germline DNA. Sequencing was done on a sample of peripheral blood. The receptors derive from a woman in her twenties or thirties with primary liver carcinoma and hepatitis B virus infection.

This clonotype showed up just once. This may come from a read error, since a much larger clone is one base off. The rearrangement links TRBV4-1 to TRBJ1-3; 11 nucleotides line up with TRBD1. The CDR3 covers 16 residues. The V gene's germline CDR1 is MGHRA and CDR2 YSYEKL. CDR3 coding DNA: TGCGTCAGCAGCCGGGGAGGACAGGGGGCAGGAAACACCATATATTTT. Translating it yields CVSSRGGQGAGNTIYF.

About this clonotype: Possible read error: a much larger clone is one base away. This CDR3 is missing its conserved last phenylalanine or tryptophan, likely due to a read error. This chain joins TRBV4-3 and TRBJ2-2; D call uncertain. The CDR3 is made up of 14 amino acids. CDR1 and CDR2 (germline): LGHNA, YSLEER. V shed 1 base and J shed 5 bases, with 8 bases lying between them. CDR3 DNA sequence: TGCGCCAGCAGCCAAGGATTTCCTACCGGGGAGCTGTTTTCT. Protein: CASSQGFPTGELFS.

This clonotype was recorded many times. This chain joins TRBV7-8 and TRBJ2-2; 9 positions match TRBD2. With V trimmed by 3 bases and J by 4 bases, 3 bases remained unmatched. The CDR3 runs to 15 residues. Germline CDR1 reads SGHVS; CDR2 reads FQNEAQ. CDR3 nucleotides: TGTGCCAGCAGCTTGAGTAGCGGGGGCACCGGGGAGCTGTTTTTT. This sequence encodes CASSLSSGGTGELFF.

This clonotype appeared once. No conserved phenylalanine or tryptophan ends this CDR3, so it is likely a read error. V is TRBV11-2 and J is TRBJ2-5; D tentatively reads TRBD1 or TRBD2 (5 bases each). The V and J ends lost 0 bases and 5 bases respectively, with 16 bases between them. CDR1 and CDR2 (germline): SGHAT, FQNNGV. There are 16 residues in the CDR3. The CDR3, as DNA: TGTGCCAGCAGCTTAGATGATGTCAGGGAGCTTGAGACCCAGTACTTA. Protein product: CASSLDDVRELETQYL.

Worth noting for this clonotype: A read error may explain this, as a much larger clone is one base away. The rearrangement uses TRBV6-5 and TRBJ2-2, with a possible D match to TRBD2 (5 bases). The CDR3 spans 14 residues. The germline V gene encodes CDR1 MNHEY and CDR2 SVGAGI. The CDR3 reads CASSYSWFAGELSF. The DNA for the CDR3 is TGTGCCAGCAGTTACTCTTGGTTCGCCGGGGAGCTGTCTTTT.

Regarding this clonotype: A much larger clone lies one base from this, so it may be a read error. The chain employs TRBV12-3 or TRBV12-4 and TRBJ2-1; no definite D call. The CDR3 runs 11 residues. This CDR3 reads CASSAYNKQFF. CDR3 bases: TGTGCCAGCAGTGCCTACAATAAGCAGTTCTTC.